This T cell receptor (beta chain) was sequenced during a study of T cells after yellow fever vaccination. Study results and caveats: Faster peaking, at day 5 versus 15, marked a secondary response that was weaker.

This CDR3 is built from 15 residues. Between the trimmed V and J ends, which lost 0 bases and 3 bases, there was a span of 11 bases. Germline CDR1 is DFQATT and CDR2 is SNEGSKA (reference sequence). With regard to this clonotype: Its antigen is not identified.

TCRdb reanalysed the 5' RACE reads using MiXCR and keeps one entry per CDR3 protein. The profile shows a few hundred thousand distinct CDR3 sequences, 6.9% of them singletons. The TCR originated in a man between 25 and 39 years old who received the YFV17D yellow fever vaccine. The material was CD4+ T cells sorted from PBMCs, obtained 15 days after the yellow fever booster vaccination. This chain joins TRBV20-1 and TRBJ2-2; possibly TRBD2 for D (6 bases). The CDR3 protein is CSARDPGLHTGELFF. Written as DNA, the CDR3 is TGCAGTGCTAGAGATCCAGGACTACACACCGGGGAGCTGTTTTTT.